This TCR beta chain was observed in a study of molecular identifiers for immune sequencing clone quantification. Whole-study context: For replicates, RNA isolated from approximately 20,000 or 98,000 naive CD8 cells was divided into five portions, of which four were sequenced. General observations from the study: Clones that exceeded 20 RNA copies held over 98% of effector molecules, yet under 1% in naive cells.

This clonotype was seen just once. The antigen is undetermined. This may come from a read error, since a much larger clone is one base off. This CDR3 is 13 amino acids long. The V and J ends lost 5 bases and 7 bases respectively, with 17 bases between them. Germline V gene sequence: CDR1 GTSNPN, CDR2 SVGIG (reference sequence). TCRdb fed the PCR reads into MiXCR, producing one record per CDR3 protein. Of approximately 97,000 distinct CDR3 sequences in the sample, 20% to 25% were seen once. This sequence was found in a human donor in good health. Some libraries in this study had Jurkat cell RNA spiked in. The chain combines TRBV30 with TRBJ2-5; D assignment may be TRBD1 or TRBD2 (5 bases each). Sequencing used naive CD8+ T cells from blood, with Jurkat cell RNA spiked in. Documented subset: FACS-sorted CD8+CD4-CCR7+CD45RA+ naive T cells. The CDR3 loop reads CAWGSDGAGTQYF. The CDR3 bases are TGTGCCTGGGGGAGCGACGGGGCGGGGACCCAGTACTTC.